This T cell receptor beta chain was found in a study of T cell responses to AZD1222 COVID-19 vaccine. Details on this clone: Its target is not known.

CDR1 and CDR2 from the germline V gene are SGHRS and YFSETQ. Trimming cost V 0 bases and J 2 bases, with 15 bases left between them. The CDR3 loop spans 17 amino acids. Points from the study as a whole: Nearly half of spike-specific TCRs reportedly target unmutated variant regions. Clonal diversity was possibly underestimated; the donors were predominantly white British and more often female.

This table comes from immunoSEQ multiplex PCR, and its TCRdb copy is limited to in-frame clones, with some not included. The sample has 120,000 to 150,000 clones, about nine tenths seen once. The V and J genes are TRBV5-1 and TRBJ2-1; D is possibly TRBD1 or TRBD2 (5 bases each). The sample here was peripheral blood, taken on day 0 of MenACWY control vaccination. This receptor was identified in an adult in good health. CDR3: CASSLALGVDAYNEQFF. CDR3 sequence (DNA): TGCGCCAGCAGCTTGGCCCTGGGGGTGGACGCCTACAATGAGCAGTTCTTC. The full variable domain, in which reference TRBV5-1 and TRBJ2-1 provide the parts outside the CDR3, is KAGVTQTPRYLIKTRGQQVTLSCSPISGHRSVSWYQQTPGQGLQFLFEYFSETQRNKGNFPGRFSGRQFSNSRSEMNVSTLELGDSALYLCASSLALGVDAYNEQFFGPGTRLTVL.